The 11 T cell receptor beta chains below were found in one sample sequenced in a study of identical twins. TCRdb re-called the 5' RACE reads through MiXCR, storing one row per CDR3 protein. The sample comprises a few hundred thousand distinct CDR3 sequences, around 9.6% of which are singletons, and 2.5% to 3.5% rests with the top ten. The same data also contributed to another study, on yellow fever vaccine responses in identical twins.

The sequencing input was PBMCs. The receptors stem from a woman between 18 and 30 years old in good health.

This clonotype has a count of ten or more. The chain has TRBV4-1 and TRBJ1-5; the D gene is possibly TRBD1 (5 bases). V was shortened by 6 bases and J by 2 bases, with 11 bases between the two germline ends. CDR3 length equals 14 residues. Per germline, CDR1 MGHRA and CDR2 YSYEKL. In nucleotides, the CDR3 is TGCGCCAGCAGAGAGACAGTGGGCAATCAGCCCCAGCATTTT. Its translation: CASRETVGNQPQHF.

This clonotype was picked up a small number of times. This chain joins TRBV29-1 and TRBJ1-4; possibly TRBD1 for D (5 bases). Trimming removed 7 bases at V and 4 bases at J, with 10 bases between. This CDR3 has 12 residues. The germline V gene encodes CDR1 SQVTM and CDR2 ANQGSEA. This chain's CDR3 is CSAAGGNEKLFF. DNA of the CDR3: TGCAGCGCTGCGGGGGGTAATGAAAAACTGTTTTTT.

This clonotype was found many times. V is TRBV20-1 and J is TRBJ2-1; the match to TRBD2 covers 10 bases. The CDR3 contains 13 residues. The junction had 1 base not matched to a gene; V was cut back by 4 bases and J by 4 bases. Germline CDR1 and CDR2: DFQATT and SNEGSKA (reference sequence). As DNA, the CDR3 is TGCAGTGCTACTAGCGGGAGTTACAATGAGCAGTTCTTC. Its protein is CSATSGSYNEQFF.

The table lists this clonotype with many counts. This chain links TRBV30 with TRBJ2-7; maybe TRBD1 (6 bases). The CDR3 contains 15 residues. Germline V gene lookup returns CDR1 GTSNPN and CDR2 SVGIG (reference sequence). V was clipped by 0 bases and J by 5 bases, with 17 bases between them. The CDR3 region is CAWSVRSGTLNEQYF. DNA of the CDR3: TGTGCCTGGAGTGTACGATCGGGGACACTAAACGAGCAGTACTTC. The whole variable domain, filled in from reference TRBV30 and TRBJ2-7, reads SQTIHQWPATLVQPVGSPLSLECTVEGTSNPNLYWYRQAAGRGLQLLFYSVGIGQISSEVPQNLSASRPQDRQFILSSKKLLLSDSGFYLCAWSVRSGTLNEQYFGPGTRLTVT.

This clonotype was observed at least ten times. V is TRBV5-1 and J is TRBJ2-7; TRBD2 is a possible D gene (6 bases). Looked up from germline, CDR1 is SGHRS and CDR2 is YFSETQ. V lost 1 base and J lost 6, with 11 bases in between. The CDR3 has 13 residues. CDR3 nucleotide sequence: TGCGCCAGCAGCTTGCTCGGGGGATCCGAGCAGTACTTC. Translating gives CASSLLGGSEQYF.

This rearrangement joins TRBV4-1 to TRBJ2-1; no definite D call. The germline V and J ends were trimmed by 4 bases and 0 bases, with 16 bases remaining between them. The CDR3 covers 17 residues. Germline CDR1 reads MGHRA; CDR2 reads YSYEKL. The DNA for the CDR3 is TGCGCCAGCAGCCCAGACTTCCTTCAAAGCTCCTACAATGAGCAGTTCTTC. Translation gives CASSPDFLQSSYNEQFF.

This clonotype was detected many times. The V and J genes are TRBV6-6 and TRBJ2-2, with D unclear. The germline gives CDR1 MNHNY, CDR2 SVGAGI (reference sequence). V shed 6 bases and J shed 3 bases, with 8 bases lying between them. CDR3 length: 13 residues. CDR3 amino acids: CASSLSYTGELFF. CDR3 nucleotides: TGTGCCAGCAGCCTATCTTACACCGGGGAGCTGTTTTTT.

This clonotype was seen more than once but under ten times. This rearrangement joins TRBV14 to TRBJ2-7, with D uncertain. The germline gives CDR1 SGHDN, CDR2 FVKESK. Trimming cost V 2 bases and J 2 bases, with 10 bases left between them. This CDR3 comprises 14 residues. The CDR3 protein is CASSQIEVPYEQYF. For the CDR3, the DNA is TGTGCCAGCAGCCAAATAGAGGTACCCTACGAGCAGTACTTC.

There are many counts of this clonotype. V is TRBV7-2 and J is TRBJ2-5; TRBD1 agrees at 7 bases. Germline V gives CDR1 SGHTA, CDR2 FQGNSA. V lost 4 bases and J lost 1; bases outside the gene matches: 9. This CDR3 is 16 amino acids long. As DNA, the CDR3 is TGTGCCAGCAGCTACAGGGGCGGTCGGACCCAAGAGACCCAGTACTTC. Amino acid sequence: CASSYRGGRTQETQYF.

This clonotype was detected only a few times. The chain carries TRBV13 and TRBJ2-7; TRBD2 agrees at 10 bases. Germline CDR1 and CDR2: PRHDT and FYEKMQ (reference sequence). The V and J ends lost 5 bases and 7 bases, in that order; junction bases with no gene match: 17. This CDR3 is built from 17 residues. The CDR3 loop reads CASSTQAGGPQGGEQYF. The CDR3 DNA is TGTGCCAGCAGCACCCAAGCGGGAGGGCCCCAAGGGGGAGAGCAGTACTTC.

V usage is TRBV9 and J usage is TRBJ2-3, with 8 bases lining up with TRBD1. The V and J ends lost 7 bases and 5 bases, in that order; junction bases with no gene match: 6. From germline, CDR1 is SGDLS and CDR2 YYNGEE. The CDR3 spans 13 residues. The CDR3 bases are TGTGCCAGCCAAGGGGGACAGGTAGATACGCAGTATTTT. Translation gives CASQGGQVDTQYF. Full variable domain (remainder filled in from reference TRBV9 and TRBJ2-3): DSGVTQTPKHLITATGQRVTLRCSPRSGDLSVYWYQQSLDQGLQFLIQYYNGEERAKGNILERFSAQQFPDLHSELNLSSLELGDSALYFCASQGGQVDTQYFGPGTRLTVL.